This TCR beta chain derives from a study of naive and memory T cell subsets. Overall study findings and caveats: Far more TCRs reportedly came from tuberculin skin test site biopsies. This RNA-based method may be sensitive to activation-related transcript changes.

Treatment of the sample: skin biopsy from PPD injection site in Mantoux-positive individual. TCR cDNA received a 3' ligated oligonucleotide that carried a UMI. Individuals with a positive Mantoux test gave biopsies from PPD-injected skin. Reverse transcription used DNase-treated unsorted total RNA, aiming for roughly 1 to 1,100 ng. Trimming removed 1 base from V and 2 bases from J, with 11 bases in between. CDR3 length: 15 amino acids. CDR1 is LNHDA, CDR2 SQIVND, per germline (reference sequence). The SP2 primer and nested alpha and beta constant region primers amplified ligated cDNA in four rounds. TCRdb redid the calling of the UMI-ligation and nested PCR reads with MiXCR, one entry per CDR3 protein. The sample has fewer than 35,000 distinct CDR3 sequences; about 7.4% are singletons. Many counts were recorded for this clonotype. Its target is not known.

The receptor's source is an adult in good health. The sample consisted of skin, taken from a tuberculin skin test site. The chain uses TRBV19 and TRBJ2-5; D remains unclear. The CDR3 sequence: CASSIGSTRQETQYF. The CDR3 DNA reads as TGTGCCAGTAGTATAGGGTCTACCAGGCAAGAGACCCAGTACTTC. Supplemented by reference TRBV19 and TRBJ2-5, the full variable domain reads DGGITQSPKYLFRKEGQNVTLSCEQNLNHDAMYWYRQDPGQGLRLIYYSQIVNDFQKGDIAEGYSVSREKKESFPLTVTSAQKNPTAFYLCASSIGSTRQETQYFGPGTRLLVL.